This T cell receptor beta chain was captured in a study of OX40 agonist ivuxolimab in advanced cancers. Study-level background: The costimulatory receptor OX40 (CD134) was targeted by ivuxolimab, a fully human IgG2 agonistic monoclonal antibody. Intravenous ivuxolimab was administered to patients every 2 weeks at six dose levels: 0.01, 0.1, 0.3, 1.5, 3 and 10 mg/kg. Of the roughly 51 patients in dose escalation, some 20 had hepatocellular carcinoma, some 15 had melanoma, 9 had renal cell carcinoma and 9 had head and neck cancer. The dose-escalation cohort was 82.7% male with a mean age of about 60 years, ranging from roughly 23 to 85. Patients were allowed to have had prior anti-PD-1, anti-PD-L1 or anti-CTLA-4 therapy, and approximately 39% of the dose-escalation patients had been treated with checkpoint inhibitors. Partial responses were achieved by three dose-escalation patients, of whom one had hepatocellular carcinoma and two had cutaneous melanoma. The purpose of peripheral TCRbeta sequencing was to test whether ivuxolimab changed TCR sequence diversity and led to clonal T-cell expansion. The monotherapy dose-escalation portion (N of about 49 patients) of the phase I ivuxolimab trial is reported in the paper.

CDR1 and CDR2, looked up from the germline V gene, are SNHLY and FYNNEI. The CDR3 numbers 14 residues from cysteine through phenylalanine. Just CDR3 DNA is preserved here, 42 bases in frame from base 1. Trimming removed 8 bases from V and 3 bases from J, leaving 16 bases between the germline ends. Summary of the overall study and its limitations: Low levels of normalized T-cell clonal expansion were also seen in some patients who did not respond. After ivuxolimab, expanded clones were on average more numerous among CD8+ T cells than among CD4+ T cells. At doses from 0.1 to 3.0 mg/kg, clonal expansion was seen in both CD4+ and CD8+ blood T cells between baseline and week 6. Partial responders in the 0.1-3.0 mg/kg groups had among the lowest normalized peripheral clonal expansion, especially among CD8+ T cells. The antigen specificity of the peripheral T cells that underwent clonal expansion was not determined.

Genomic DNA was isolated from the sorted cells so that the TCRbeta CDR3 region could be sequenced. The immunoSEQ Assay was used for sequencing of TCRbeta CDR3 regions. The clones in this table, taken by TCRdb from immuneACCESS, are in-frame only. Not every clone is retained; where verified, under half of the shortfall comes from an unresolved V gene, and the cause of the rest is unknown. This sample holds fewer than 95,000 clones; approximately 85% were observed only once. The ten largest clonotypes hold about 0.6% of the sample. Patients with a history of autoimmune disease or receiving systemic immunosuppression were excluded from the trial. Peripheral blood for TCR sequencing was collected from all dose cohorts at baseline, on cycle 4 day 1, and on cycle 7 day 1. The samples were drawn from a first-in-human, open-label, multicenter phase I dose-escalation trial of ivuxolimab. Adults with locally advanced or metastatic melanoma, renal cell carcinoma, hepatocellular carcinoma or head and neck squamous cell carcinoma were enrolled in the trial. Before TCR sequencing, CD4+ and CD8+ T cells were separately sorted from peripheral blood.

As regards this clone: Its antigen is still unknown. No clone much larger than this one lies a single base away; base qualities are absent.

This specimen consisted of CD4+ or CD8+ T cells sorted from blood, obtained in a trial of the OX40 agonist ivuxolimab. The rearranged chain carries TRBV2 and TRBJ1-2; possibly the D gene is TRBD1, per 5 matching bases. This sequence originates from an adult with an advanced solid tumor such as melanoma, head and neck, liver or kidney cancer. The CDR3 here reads CASGSLTADYGYTF. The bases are TGTGCCAGCGGCTCCCTGACAGCCGACTATGGCTACACCTTC.